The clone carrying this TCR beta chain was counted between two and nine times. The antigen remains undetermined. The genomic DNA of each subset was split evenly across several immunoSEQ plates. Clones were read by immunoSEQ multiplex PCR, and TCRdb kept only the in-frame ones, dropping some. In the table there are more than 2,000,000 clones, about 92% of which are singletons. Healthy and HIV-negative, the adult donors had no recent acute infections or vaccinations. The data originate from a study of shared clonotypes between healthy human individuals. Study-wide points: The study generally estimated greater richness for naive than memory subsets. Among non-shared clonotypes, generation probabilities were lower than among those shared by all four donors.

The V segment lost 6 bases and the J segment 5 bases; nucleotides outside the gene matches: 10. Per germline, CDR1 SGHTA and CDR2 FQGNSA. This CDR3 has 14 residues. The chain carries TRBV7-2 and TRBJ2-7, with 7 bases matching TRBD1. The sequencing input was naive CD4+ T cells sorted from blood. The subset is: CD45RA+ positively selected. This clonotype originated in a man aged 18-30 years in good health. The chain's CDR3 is CASRSGQAGDEQYF. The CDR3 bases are TGTGCCAGCAGAAGTGGACAGGCTGGAGACGAGCAGTACTTC.